The 14 T cell receptor beta chains listed next were all sequenced from one sample in a study of CD8+ T cells in alopecia areata. Sequencing relied on a cDNA template that was reverse transcribed from extracted RNA. The table came from immunoSEQ multiplex PCR; TCRdb's copy has only in-frame clones and leaves some out. Of roughly 200,000 clones in the sample, around 56% were seen once. The treatment was: oral pan-JAK inhibitor, 5-10 mg twice daily. The sample in question was CD4+ T cells sorted from blood, obtained at week 4, from a patient treated with tofacitinib. The origin of the receptors is a human donor with alopecia areata.

In its sample, this clone was seen a few times. CDR3 DNA sequence: TGTGCCAGCAGTGTAGCCTCTGGGGCCAACGTCCTGACTTTC. This encodes CASSVASGANVLTF. V gene TRBV28 combines with J gene TRBJ2-6; D gene ambiguous. The V and J ends lost 5 bases and 0 bases respectively, with 5 bases between them. Germline V lookup: CDR1 MDHEN, CDR2 SYDVKM. The CDR3 has 14 amino acids.

V gene TRBV5-1 combines with J gene TRBJ2-7; the D is unclear. Germline CDR1 and CDR2: SGHRS and YFSETQ. The V end was cut by 4 bases, the J end by 2 bases, with 10 bases between. CDR3 size: 13 residues. The CDR3: CASSRGQTYEQYF. The DNA of the CDR3 is TGCGCCAGCAGCAGAGGTCAGACCTACGAGCAGTACTTC. Full variable domain (missing parts from reference TRBV5-1 and TRBJ2-7): KAGVTQTPRYLIKTRGQQVTLSCSPISGHRSVSWYQQTPGQGLQFLFEYFSETQRNKGNFPGRFSGRQFSNSRSEMNVSTLELGDSALYLCASSRGQTYEQYFGPGTRLTVT.

The chain is built from TRBV15 and TRBJ1-5; D gene ambiguous. CDR1 and CDR2 (germline): LNHNV, YYDKDF (reference sequence). V was trimmed by 0 bases and J by 7 bases, leaving 10 bases between them. The CDR3 contains 14 residues. CDR3 bases: TGTGCCACCAGCAGAGATGCGGGGAGACAGCCCCAGCATTTT. It yields the protein CATSRDAGRQPQHF.

This clone was found a few times. The V gene is TRBV7-2, the J gene TRBJ2-2; 10 bases fit TRBD1. J was trimmed by 6 bases and V by 3 bases; bases with no gene match: 4. Looked up from germline, CDR1 is SGHTA and CDR2 is FQGNSA. The CDR3 runs 15 residues. The CDR3 spells CASSLGQGIPGELFF. Here the CDR3 DNA reads TGTGCCAGCAGCTTGGGACAGGGGATTCCCGGGGAGCTGTTTTTT.

This sequence joins TRBV12-5 and TRBJ1-2; D might be TRBD1 (5 bases). The CDR3 has 13 residues. The V gene lost 3 bases and the J gene lost 9 bases, with 14 bases spanning the gap. From germline, CDR1 is LGHNT and CDR2 FRNRAP. The CDR3, as DNA: TGTGCTAGTGGTTTCAGTCTAGACAGCCGCTACACCTTC. Translated: CASGFSLDSRYTF.

The chain uses TRBV30 and TRBJ1-1; the match to TRBD1 covers 11 bases. The CDR3 is made up of 13 amino acids. V was clipped by 1 base and J by 5 bases; unmatched bases: 0. The germline V gene has CDR1 GTSNPN and CDR2 SVGIG (reference sequence). CDR3 bases: TGTGCCTGGAGTGGGGACAGGGGGACTGAAGCTTTCTTT. Its translation: CAWSGDRGTEAFF.

The chain couples TRBV29-1 to TRBJ2-7, with D tentatively TRBD1 or TRBD2 (5 bases each). Germline loops: CDR1 SQVTM, CDR2 ANQGSEA. V was clipped by 5 bases and J by 3 bases, with 14 bases between them. The CDR3 loop spans 13 amino acids. Written as DNA, the CDR3 is TGCAGCGTTTCGGGGACGTTAGGCTACGAGCAGTACTTC. It specifies CSVSGTLGYEQYF.

With respect to this clone: Compared with germline, one end of the junction differs, possibly owing to a read error. This chain connects TRBV29-1 to TRBJ2-2, with a weak D call TRBD1 (6 bases). The CDR3 covers 14 residues. The germline gives CDR1 SQVTM, CDR2 ANQGSEA. Here the CDR3 DNA reads TGCAGCGTAGAAGACAGGAGGAACACCGGGGAGCTGTTTTTT. Translated: CSVEDRRNTGELFF.

V gene TRBV9 combines with J gene TRBJ2-7, with D tentatively TRBD1 or TRBD2 (6 bases each). This CDR3 is built from 16 residues. With 4 bases removed from V and 3 bases from J, the gap between germline ends came to 20 bases. In germline, CDR1 is SGDLS, CDR2 YYNGEE. Written as DNA, the CDR3 is TGTGCCAGCAGCCCGGGTGGGGGGCAGGGGATCTACGAGCAGTACTTC. It is translated as CASSPGGGQGIYEQYF.

This clone occurred a few times. The J gene is TRBJ1-4, the V gene TRBV29-1; D unresolved. The CDR3 is 13 amino acids. The germline V and J ends were trimmed by 4 bases and 4 bases, with 10 bases remaining between them. Germline V gene data show CDR1 as SQVTM and CDR2 as ANQGSEA. The CDR3 here is CSVVSKYNEKLFF. The DNA for the CDR3 is TGCAGCGTTGTTTCCAAGTATAATGAAAAACTGTTTTTT.

This sequence joins TRBV30 and TRBJ2-6; no clear D. From germline, CDR1 is GTSNPN and CDR2 SVGIG (reference sequence). Trimming took off 6 bases at V and 2 bases at J, with 14 bases between the two ends. The CDR3 contains 15 residues. This CDR3 reads CACRNGFTGANVLTF. Written as DNA, the CDR3 is TGTGCCTGCCGGAACGGGTTCACTGGGGCCAACGTCCTGACTTTC.

This clone has just a few counts. The rearrangement uses TRBV19 and TRBJ2-2; D gene ambiguous. The CDR3 totals 12 residues. Germline CDR1 and CDR2: LNHDA and SQIVND (reference sequence). Deletions cut 6 bases from V and 2 bases from J, with 4 bases between. CDR3 loop: CASSHNTGELFF. CDR3 nucleotides: TGTGCCAGTAGCCACAACACCGGGGAGCTGTTTTTT.

The chain recombines TRBV4-1 with TRBJ1-2, with TRBD1 matching over 10 bases. CDR1 is MGHRA and CDR2 is YSYEKL in the germline V gene. The ends lost 2 bases at V and 2 bases at J; junction bases unmatched: 2. The CDR3 consists of 15 residues. DNA of the CDR3: TGCGCCAGCAGCCAACCGGGACAGGGGAACTATGGCTACACCTTC. This encodes CASSQPGQGNYGYTF.

The sample holds a few counts of this clone. The chain combines TRBV7-2 with TRBJ1-4; tentative D call: TRBD1 (6 bases). The CDR3 totals 11 residues. The V and J ends lost 4 bases and 12 bases respectively, with 9 bases between them. Germline V gene data show CDR1 as SGHTA and CDR2 as FQGNSA. Here the CDR3 reads CASSSGQQLFF. The CDR3 nucleotides are TGTGCCAGCAGCTCCGGACAGCAACTGTTTTTT.